A selection of T cell receptor beta chains follows, all from one sample in a study of blood T cell repertoires in COVID-19. Sequencing used immunoSEQ multiplex PCR; TCRdb keeps in-frame clones, though not all of them. There are around 370,000 clones in the sample; 90% occur only once, and approximately 7% lies in the top ten. Sequencing used peripheral blood. The receptors derive from a man aged 18 to 35 with active or convalescent COVID-19. Both conserved end residues are part of each CDR3. A D gene is named only where the DNA matches it firmly. The size entry is marked missing in some rows and otherwise reads once, few, many or a size class.

clone size,V gene,J gene,D gene,CDR3 DNA,CDR3 protein
-,TRBV5-8,TRBJ2-1,TRBD2,TGTGCCAGCAGCTCGGGACTAGCGGGAGGGAATGAGCAGTTCTTC,CASSSGLAGGNEQFF
-,TRBV5-1,TRBJ1-5,-,TGCGCCAGCAGCTTATCTGGGGGCCCCAATCAGCCCCAGCATTTT,CASSLSGGPNQPQHF
-,TRBV7-9,TRBJ1-1,-,TGTGCCAGCAGCTTAGCAACAGGCTATAACACTGAAGCTTTCTTT,CASSLATGYNTEAFF
-,TRBV3-1/TRBV3-2,TRBJ1-5,-,TGTGCCAGCAGCCAAGACCGAGACCCAGAGGGCAATCAGCCCCAGCATTTT,CASSQDRDPEGNQPQHF
-,TRBV5-5,TRBJ2-7,-,TGTGCCAGCAGCTTGGTCGGCTCCTACGAGCAGTACTTC,CASSLVGSYEQYF
-,TRBV14,TRBJ2-7,TRBD1,TGTGCCAGCCGTCCGGCTGGACAGGGAAAAGGATACGAGCAGTACTTC,CASRPAGQGKGYEQYF
-,TRBV7-9,TRBJ2-1,TRBD2,TGTGCCAGCAGTCAGGGACTACGGAACTCCTACAATGAGCAGTTCTTC,CASSQGLRNSYNEQFF
-,TRBV6-6,TRBJ2-3,-,TGTGCCAGCAGACACACAGATACGCAGTATTTT,CASRHTDTQYF
-,TRBV28,TRBJ2-7,TRBD1,TGTGCCAGCAGGCCCGACAGGGGAGACAACGAGCAGTACTTC,CASRPDRGDNEQYF
-,TRBV6-2/TRBV6-3,TRBJ1-2,-,TGTGCCAGCAGTTACTATGCGGCCTCGAGCTATGGCTACACCTTC,CASSYYAASSYGYTF
-,TRBV5-6,TRBJ2-7,-,TGTGCCAGCAGTCCGTCCGCTAGCGTCTATTACGAGCAGTACTTC,CASSPSASVYYEQYF
once,TRBV6-6,TRBJ1-2,-,TGTGCCAGCAGCGAACTCTATGGCTACACCTTC,CASSELYGYTF